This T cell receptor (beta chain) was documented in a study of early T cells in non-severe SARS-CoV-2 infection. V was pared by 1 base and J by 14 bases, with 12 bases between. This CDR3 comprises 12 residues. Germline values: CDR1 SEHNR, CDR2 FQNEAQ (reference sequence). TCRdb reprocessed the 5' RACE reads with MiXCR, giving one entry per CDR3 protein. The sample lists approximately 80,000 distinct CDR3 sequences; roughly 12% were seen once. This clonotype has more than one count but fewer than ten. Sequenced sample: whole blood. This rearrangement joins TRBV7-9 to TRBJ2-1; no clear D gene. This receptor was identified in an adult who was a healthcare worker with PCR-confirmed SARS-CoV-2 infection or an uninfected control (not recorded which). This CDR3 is CASSLDWGFKFF. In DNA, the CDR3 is TGTGCCAGCAGCTTAGATTGGGGTTTTAAGTTCTTC.